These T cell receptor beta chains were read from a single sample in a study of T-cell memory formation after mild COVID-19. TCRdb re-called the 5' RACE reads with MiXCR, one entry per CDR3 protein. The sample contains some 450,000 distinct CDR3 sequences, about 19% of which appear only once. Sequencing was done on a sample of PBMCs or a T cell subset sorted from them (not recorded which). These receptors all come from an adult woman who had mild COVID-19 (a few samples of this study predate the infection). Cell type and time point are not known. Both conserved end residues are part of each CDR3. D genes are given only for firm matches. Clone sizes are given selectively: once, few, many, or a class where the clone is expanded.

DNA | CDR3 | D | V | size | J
TGCGCCAGCAGCTTGACGGGGCCAAGGATAGATACGCAGTATTTT | CASSLTGPRIDTQYF | - | TRBV5-1 | - | TRBJ2-3
TGTGCCAGCAGCGTGGGAGCAGGGGCGCGCGAGCAGTACTTC | CASSVGAGAREQYF | - | TRBV9 | - | TRBJ2-7
TGTGCCAGCGGGGGGGGCGCAAATCAGCCCCAGCATTTT | CASGGGANQPQHF | - | TRBV9 | - | TRBJ1-5
TGTGCCAGCACGCTCGGACCACCCCATAGGGCTTTCTTT | CASTLGPPHRAFF | - | TRBV25-1 | few | TRBJ1-1
TGCGCCAGCAGCCCGGGACAGGGAATGGGTGCGGAAAAACTGTTTTTT | CASSPGQGMGAEKLFF | TRBD1 | TRBV4-1 | few | TRBJ1-4
TGCGCCAGCAGCCAAGTGCTCGGACAGGGGTTGAATGAGCAGTTCTTC | CASSQVLGQGLNEQFF | TRBD1 | TRBV4-1 | few | TRBJ2-1
TGTGCCAGTAGTATCTACAAGGAAGAGACCCAGTACTTC | CASSIYKEETQYF | - | TRBV19 | - | TRBJ2-5
TGCGCCAGCAGGTACTCGAGGGGGGAATTGCGAACTGAAGCTTTCTTT | CASRYSRGELRTEAFF | - | TRBV5-1 | - | TRBJ1-1
TGTGCCATCAGTGAGAGCGGTGGCGGGGAGCTGTTTTTT | CAISESGGGELFF | - | TRBV10-3 | - | TRBJ2-2
TGCAGTGCCCTCAGCGGGATCGGTAGCTACGAGCAGTACTTC | CSALSGIGSYEQYF | TRBD2 | TRBV20-1 | few | TRBJ2-7
TGCAGTGCTAGAGAATCGGGCACTGAAGCTTTCTTT | CSARESGTEAFF | - | TRBV20-1 | few | TRBJ1-1
TGTGCCACCAGTTCCGAGGGGCGCACAGATACGCAGTATTTT | CATSSEGRTDTQYF | - | TRBV24-1 | - | TRBJ2-3
TGTGCCAGCAGTCTGGCTGGACAGGGGACGGGTGGCTACACCTTC | CASSLAGQGTGGYTF | TRBD1 | TRBV12-3/TRBV12-4 | - | TRBJ1-2
TGTGCCAGTAGTGCCGGGACAGTCTATGGCTACACCTTC | CASSAGTVYGYTF | TRBD1 | TRBV19 | few | TRBJ1-2
TGCGCCAGCAGCCTACAGGGATCGGAAGGCTACACCTTC | CASSLQGSEGYTF | - | TRBV5-1 | few | TRBJ1-2
TGTGCCAGCAGAACCGGGACAGACACAGATACGCAGTATTTT | CASRTGTDTDTQYF | TRBD1 | TRBV12-3/TRBV12-4 | few | TRBJ2-3
TGTGCCAGCAGCTTAAGCGGTGGCCACAATGAGCAGTTCTTC | CASSLSGGHNEQFF | - | TRBV7-3 | - | TRBJ2-1
TGTGCCAGCAGCTTAGGTCTAGCGGGGGAATCGCGGGCGCAAGAGACCCAGTACTTC | CASSLGLAGESRAQETQYF | TRBD2 | TRBV7-8 | few | TRBJ2-5
TGCGCCAGCAGCCAAGTCGGCTTCAATGAGCAGTTCTTC | CASSQVGFNEQFF | - | TRBV4-1 | few | TRBJ2-1
TGTGCCAGCAGTTGGGGCGGGGACAGCACAGATACGCAGTATTTT | CASSWGGDSTDTQYF | - | TRBV12-3/TRBV12-4 | few | TRBJ2-3
TGTGCCTGGACGGACAGGGAAAATTCACCCCTCCACTTT | CAWTDRENSPLHF | TRBD1 | TRBV30 | - | TRBJ1-6
TGTGCCAGTAAAGCGGGAGGGCTAGGCAATGAGCAGTTCTTC | CASKAGGLGNEQFF | TRBD2 | TRBV19 | few | TRBJ2-1
TGCGCCAGCAGCTCAGGGGGAAGCAATCAGCCCCAGCATTTT | CASSSGGSNQPQHF | TRBD1 | TRBV5-1 | few | TRBJ1-5
TGCGCCAGCAGCCCGCCGGACACCGGGAACACTGAAGCTTTCTTT | CASSPPDTGNTEAFF | - | TRBV5-1 | - | TRBJ1-1
TGTGCCAGCGAGGCTGAAATCGCGGTGGGCGAGCAGTACTTC | CASEAEIAVGEQYF | - | TRBV2 | few | TRBJ2-7
TGTGCCAGCAGCTTAGATGCCCTAGCGGGGGCCCGGGATACCGGGGAGCTGTTTTTT | CASSLDALAGARDTGELFF | TRBD2 | TRBV11-2 | - | TRBJ2-2
TGTGCCAGCACCACACCCCAACCCGGGGGGGATCGCGAGCAGTACTTC | CASTTPQPGGDREQYF | TRBD2 | TRBV7-9 | many | TRBJ2-7
TGTGCCAGCAGTTCCGACAGGGCCCTTCGCGAAAAACTGTTTTTT | CASSSDRALREKLFF | TRBD1 | TRBV27 | few | TRBJ1-4
TGTGCCAGCAGTCAAGGAACTAGCGGGGGACATAAAGAGACCCAGTACTTC | CASSQGTSGGHKETQYF | TRBD2 | TRBV12-3/TRBV12-4 | few | TRBJ2-5
TGTGCCAGCAGCCCGGGACCCACACCGGGGCAGTTCTTC | CASSPGPTPGQFF | - | TRBV3-1 | few | TRBJ2-1
TGTGCCAGCAGCGACCTAGGACAGGGACCCGGCTATGGCTACACCTTC | CASSDLGQGPGYGYTF | TRBD1 | TRBV7-8 | - | TRBJ1-2